This T cell receptor beta chain was documented in a study of tumor-infiltrating lymphocytes in primary liver carcinoma. Study information: Yields of productive TCRbeta reads ranged from roughly 3.5 to 7.5 million per sample and were similar across tissue types.

Points from the study as a whole: Tumor-adjacent and tumor-blood pairs overlapped less than tumor region pairs did. Only about 8-24% of top clones were detected in each of the five tumor regions.

It was from roughly 20-30 mg of unsorted bulk tissue that RNA and DNA were co-extracted. Note on this clonotype: Its antigen is still unknown.

The CDR3 sequence is 13 residues long. V lost 2 bases, J lost 11 bases, and 15 bases lay in between. CDR1 is MRHNA, CDR2 SNTAGT, per germline. Priming with a constant-region primer yielded TCR beta cDNA from 450 to 550 ng total RNA. Slightly modified ARM-PCR, run as three nested multiplex PCR rounds, produced the TCR beta libraries. Researchers ran the first two PCR rounds for approximately 10 cycles each with TRBV1-TRBV30 forward primers and a C-beta reverse primer. TCRdb recomputed calls from the multiplex PCR reads with MiXCR, one row per CDR3 protein. The table records approximately 37,000 distinct CDR3 sequences, 74% of them present only once.

The sequence was collected from a man aged 40-49 years with primary liver carcinoma and hepatitis B virus infection. Sequencing input: liver tumor tissue from sampling region 4. Subset denoted: tumor region T4, right-lateral pole. The rearrangement uses TRBV6-4 and TRBJ1-1; D call uncertain. The CDR3, as DNA: TGTGCCAGCAGTGACGGTGATGAGGAGTCGGCTTTCTTT. The encoded protein is CASSDGDEESAFF.